The rows below give T cell receptor beta chains drawn from one sample of a study of T-cell memory formation after mild COVID-19. TCRdb reanalysed the 5' RACE reads using MiXCR and keeps one entry per CDR3 protein. Among hundreds of thousands of distinct CDR3 sequences listed, less than 25% were seen once. Sequenced sample: PBMCs or a T cell subset sorted from them (not recorded which). These TCRs come from an adult woman who had mild COVID-19 (a few samples of this study predate the infection). Cell type and time point are not known. The CDR3 runs from the conserved cysteine through the conserved F or W. D genes are given only for firm matches. Not every row has a clone size; where given, it reads once, few, many or a size class.

.	TRBJ2-3	TRBV7-2	few	TGTGCCAGCAGCTTAGCAGGGGATTTGGATACGCAGTATTTT	CASSLAGDLDTQYF
.	TRBJ1-1	TRBV7-9	.	TGTGCCATCAGCTTAGGGGGGCAGCTGGGAGCTTTCTTT	CAISLGGQLGAFF
TRBD1	TRBJ1-5	TRBV3-1	few	TGTGCCAGCAGCCCAACCATAGACAGGGGCGGCAATCAGCCCCAGCATTTT	CASSPTIDRGGNQPQHF
.	TRBJ2-4	TRBV12-3/TRBV12-4	.	TGTGCCAGCAGTTCCCGCGATTTAGCCAAAAACATTCAGTACTTC	CASSSRDLAKNIQYF
.	TRBJ2-3	TRBV6-5	once	TGTGCCAGCAGTTACTCGAGACGGGCCAGCACAGATACGCAGTATTTT	CASSYSRRASTDTQYF
TRBD2	TRBJ2-7	TRBV12-3/TRBV12-4	few	TGTGCCAGCAGTCTCCCTAGCGGGAGTTCTTACGAGCAGTACTTC	CASSLPSGSSYEQYF
.	TRBJ2-1	TRBV20-1	few	TGCAGTGCCGGGAGCTCCTACAATGAGCAGTTCTTC	CSAGSSYNEQFF
.	TRBJ2-5	TRBV9	.	TGTGCCAGCTGGTCGGGGCGCTCGGAGACCCAGTACTTC	CASWSGRSETQYF
.	TRBJ1-1	TRBV6-5	.	TGTGCCAGCAGTTACATTGGTCCGAACACTGAAGCTTTCTTT	CASSYIGPNTEAFF
TRBD2	TRBJ2-7	TRBV19	.	TGTGCCAGTAGTTCGACTAGCGGTATCTCCTACGAGCAGTACTTC	CASSSTSGISYEQYF
TRBD1	TRBJ2-2	TRBV18	.	TGTGCCAGCTCACTGACAGGGAATGTCGGGGAGCTGTTTTTT	CASSLTGNVGELFF
.	TRBJ2-7	TRBV21-1	.	TGTGCCAGCAGCAAACCCGACGGGGCGGACAGTGCCTACGAGCAGTACTTC	CASSKPDGADSAYEQYF
TRBD2	TRBJ2-7	TRBV6-6	few	TGTGCCAGCAGCACGACTAGCGGGAGGTTCTACGAGCAGTACTTC	CASSTTSGRFYEQYF
.	TRBJ2-5	TRBV12-3/TRBV12-4	.	TGTGCCAGCAGTTTCGGCGGGACCAAAGAGACCCAGTACTTC	CASSFGGTKETQYF
TRBD2	TRBJ2-1	TRBV25-1	.	TGTGCCAGCAGTGGATTAGCGGGAGGGCTCGTTTTCGGGGATGATGAGCAGTTCTTC	CASSGLAGGLVFGDDEQFF
TRBD2	TRBJ2-1	TRBV7-2	.	TGTGCCAGCAGCTCCTTTTTAGCGGGAGACCCACTCAATGAGCAGTTCTTC	CASSSFLAGDPLNEQFF
.	TRBJ2-7	TRBV12-3/TRBV12-4	.	TGTGCCAGCAGTTTAGTAGCCTACAGGGGGGGATACGAGCAGTACTTC	CASSLVAYRGGYEQYF
.	TRBJ1-4	TRBV7-2	once	TGTGCCAGCAGCCTAAAAGGCAGTTCGCATGAAAAACTGTTTTTT	CASSLKGSSHEKLFF
TRBD1	TRBJ2-2	TRBV5-1	once	TGCGCCAGCCACAGGGGGGACACCGGGGAGCTGTTTTTT	CASHRGDTGELFF
.	TRBJ2-3	TRBV20-1	.	TGCAGTGCTAGAGATGAGGCGGAGAGCACAGATACGCAGTATTTT	CSARDEAESTDTQYF
.	TRBJ2-1	TRBV5-1	.	TGCGCCAGCAGCCCGGGGATCCCAAGTGAGCAGTTCTTC	CASSPGIPSEQFF
.	TRBJ2-1	TRBV29-1	few	TGCAGCCGGACAGAGGATGAGCAGTTCTTC	CSRTEDEQFF
.	TRBJ2-5	TRBV30	few	TGTGCCCGACGGAACCAAGAGACCCAGTACTTC	CARRNQETQYF
.	TRBJ2-5	TRBV7-2	many	TGTGCCAGCAGCTTCCAGGGCGGCGGGGAGACCCAGTACTTC	CASSFQGGGETQYF
.	TRBJ2-5	TRBV20-1	.	TGCAGTGCTCCCAGCCCGGAGACCCAGTACTTC	CSAPSPETQYF
.	TRBJ2-7	TRBV19	.	TGTGCCAGTAGTATGACGGGGGGCGCTTCAGGGGAGCAGTACTTC	CASSMTGGASGEQYF
.	TRBJ2-5	TRBV7-9	.	TGTGCCAGCAGCCAAGGGGTCGGGGGCGTAGAGACCCAGTACTTC	CASSQGVGGVETQYF
TRBD1	TRBJ2-3	TRBV9	many	TGTGCCAGCAGCGTACCGACAGGGGACAGCACAGATACGCAGTATTTT	CASSVPTGDSTDTQYF
TRBD1	TRBJ1-1	TRBV20-1	few	TGCAGTGCCGGGACAGGGGGCGTACACACTGAAGCTTTCTTT	CSAGTGGVHTEAFF
.	TRBJ1-4	TRBV9	.	TGTGCCAGCAGCGTCGGCGGTAATGAAAAACTGTTTTTT	CASSVGGNEKLFF
TRBD2	TRBJ2-3	TRBV9	.	TGTGCCAGCAGCCCAGGGACTAGCGCCACCACAGATACGCAGTATTTT	CASSPGTSATTDTQYF
.	TRBJ2-1	TRBV21-1	few	TGTGCCAGCAGCAAACCCCGAGGAGAGTTCTTC	CASSKPRGEFF
.	TRBJ2-7	TRBV24-1	.	TGTGCCACCGGTACGACCGGAGGCGAGCAGTACTTC	CATGTTGGEQYF
TRBD1	TRBJ1-3	TRBV9	once	TGTGCCAGCAGCGTTAGGGGGCTAAAGGGAAACACCATATATTTT	CASSVRGLKGNTIYF
TRBD2	TRBJ2-1	TRBV18	few	TGTGCCAGCTCACCACCTGGACTAGCGGGAGGGCCCTATGAGCAGTTCTTC	CASSPPGLAGGPYEQFF
.	TRBJ1-3	TRBV4-3	.	TGCGCCAGCAGCCAAGAAAGGGGACCGAGTTCCGGAAACACCATATATTTT	CASSQERGPSSGNTIYF
.	TRBJ2-7	TRBV9	few	TGTGCCAGCAGCGTAGAGGGCAGGGTGGGGCCTGACGAGCAGTACTTC	CASSVEGRVGPDEQYF
.	TRBJ1-2	TRBV7-9	many	TGTGCCAGCAGCCCTCAGGGAGGGGCGAACTATGGCTACACCTTC	CASSPQGGANYGYTF
.	TRBJ1-5	TRBV24-1	.	TGTGCCACCAGTGCGTCCCGGACAGATAGACCGTATCAGCCCCAGCATTTT	CATSASRTDRPYQPQHF
TRBD2	TRBJ2-1	TRBV5-6	few	TGTGCCAGCAGCCCGGGACTAGCGGGGGGGGTGGCCTACAATGAGCAGTTCTTC	CASSPGLAGGVAYNEQFF
.	TRBJ1-2	TRBV11-2	.	TGTGCCAGCAGCTTGGGGACCGGACTAGGGTATGGCTACACCTTC	CASSLGTGLGYGYTF
TRBD2	TRBJ2-1	TRBV5-1	few	TGCGCCACCGCAGTTCTAGCGGGAGCAAATGAGCAGTTCTTC	CATAVLAGANEQFF
.	TRBJ1-6	TRBV12-3/TRBV12-4	few	TGTGCCAGCAGGAGGGGGGATTCACCCCTCCACTTT	CASRRGDSPLHF
.	TRBJ2-6	TRBV7-9	many	TGTGCCAGCAGCTTGAGGGGATCCGGGGCCAACGTCCTGACTTTC	CASSLRGSGANVLTF
TRBD1	TRBJ1-1	TRBV5-6	.	TGTGCCAGCAGCCGCCTGACAGGGGTCTTAACTGAAGCTTTCTTT	CASSRLTGVLTEAFF
.	TRBJ1-1	TRBV2	few	TGTGCCAGCAGGTGGACCCCGAACACTGAAGCTTTCTTT	CASRWTPNTEAFF
TRBD1	TRBJ1-2	TRBV19	.	TGTGCCAGTAGTCGTGGAACGGGGACAGGGGCACCGAATTATGGCTACACCTTC	CASSRGTGTGAPNYGYTF
.	TRBJ2-5	TRBV4-2	.	TGTGCCAGCAGCCAAGATACGACGACTAGGGTGGTCGAGACCCAGTACTTC	CASSQDTTTRVVETQYF
.	TRBJ2-7	TRBV15	.	TGTGCCACCAGCAGAGATCTTCGTTCCAGCCTCCCCTACGAGCAGTACTTC	CATSRDLRSSLPYEQYF
.	TRBJ2-1	TRBV24-1	.	TGTGCCACCAGTGGGGCAGGGGCCTACAATGAGCAGTTCTTC	CATSGAGAYNEQFF
.	TRBJ2-1	TRBV29-1	few	TGCAGCGTTGATGGGACGGGGGACTCCTACAATGAGCAGTTCTTC	CSVDGTGDSYNEQFF
.	TRBJ2-3	TRBV7-3	.	TGTGCCAGCAGCTTAATGAGGGGCTCAGATACGCAGTATTTT	CASSLMRGSDTQYF
.	TRBJ1-2	TRBV2	.	TGTGCCAGCACTTTGGCGGCTGGCTATGGCTACACCTTC	CASTLAAGYGYTF
.	TRBJ2-3	TRBV5-5	few	TGTGCCAGCAGCTCAGAGCTGGCGCAATTCGATACGCAGTATTTT	CASSSELAQFDTQYF
.	TRBJ2-5	TRBV5-5	few	TGTGCCAGCAGCTTTCCGGGTCCTAAGGGGGAGACCCAGTACTTC	CASSFPGPKGETQYF
.	TRBJ1-1	TRBV4-3	.	TGCGCCAGCAGCCAGGCAGACGTTTCCTACACTGAAGCTTTCTTT	CASSQADVSYTEAFF
TRBD1	TRBJ2-6	TRBV24-1	few	TGTGCCACCAGTGATTACTCCGGGACAGGGAGAGGGGCCAACGTCCTGACTTTC	CATSDYSGTGRGANVLTF